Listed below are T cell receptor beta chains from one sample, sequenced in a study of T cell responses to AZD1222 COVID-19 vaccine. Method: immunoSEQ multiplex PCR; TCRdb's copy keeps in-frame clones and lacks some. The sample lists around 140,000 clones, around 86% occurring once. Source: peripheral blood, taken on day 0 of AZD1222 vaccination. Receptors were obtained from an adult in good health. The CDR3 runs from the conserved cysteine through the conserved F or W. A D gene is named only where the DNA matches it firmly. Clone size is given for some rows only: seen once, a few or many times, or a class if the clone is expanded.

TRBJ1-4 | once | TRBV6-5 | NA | TGTGCCAGCACCTCAGGAGCGGTGCAGATTTTT | CASTSGAVQIF
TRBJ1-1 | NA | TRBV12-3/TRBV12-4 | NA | TGTGCCAGCAAATTGTCGAAGAACACTGAAGCTTTCTTT | CASKLSKNTEAFF
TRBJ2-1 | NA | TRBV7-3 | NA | TGTGCCAGCAGCGACTCAGTATACAATGAGCAGTTCTTC | CASSDSVYNEQFF
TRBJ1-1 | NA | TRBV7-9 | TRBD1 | TGTGCCAGCAGCTTAAAAGGGGGCGGCACTGAAGCTTTCTTT | CASSLKGGGTEAFF
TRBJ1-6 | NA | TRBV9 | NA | TGTGCCAGCAGCGGCAATGCTCCCGGTTCACCCCTCCACTTT | CASSGNAPGSPLHF
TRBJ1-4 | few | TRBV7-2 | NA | TGTGCCAGCAGCTTATGGAGGGGGACGAGGACCACTAATGAAAAACTGTTTTTT | CASSLWRGTRTTNEKLFF
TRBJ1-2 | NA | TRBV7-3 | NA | TGTGCCAGCAGCTTAACGTCCCCCGGCTATGGCTACACCTTC | CASSLTSPGYGYTF
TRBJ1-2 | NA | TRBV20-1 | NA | TGCAGTGCTAGTAAGGGGGGTGGCTACACCTTC | CSASKGGGYTF
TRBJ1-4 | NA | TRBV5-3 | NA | TGTGCCAGAAGCCCGGGCCGGGCCAATAAAACAACTAATGAAAAACTGTTTTTT | CARSPGRANKTTNEKLFF
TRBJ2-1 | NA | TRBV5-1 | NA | TGCGCCAGCAGCTTGGACACTTCGAAGAGTGAGCAGTTCTTC | CASSLDTSKSEQFF
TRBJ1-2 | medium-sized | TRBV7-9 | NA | TGTGCCAGCAGCTACCACACAGGGAACTATGGCTACACCTTC | CASSYHTGNYGYTF
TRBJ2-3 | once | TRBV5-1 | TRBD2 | TGCGCCAGCAGCTTGGGGACTAGTGAGGCAGATACGCAGTATTTT | CASSLGTSEADTQYF
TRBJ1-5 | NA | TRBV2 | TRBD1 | TGTGCCAGCAGTGTCCGACAGGGAATCGTGAATCAGCCCCAGCATTTT | CASSVRQGIVNQPQHF
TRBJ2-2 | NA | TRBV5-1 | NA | TGCGCCAGCAGCGCCTTAGAGGGAAAACTCAACACCGGGGAGCTGTTTTTT | CASSALEGKLNTGELFF
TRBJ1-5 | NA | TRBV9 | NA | TGTGCCAGCAGCGTAGGCGGGTTCCAGCCCCAGCATTTT | CASSVGGFQPQHF
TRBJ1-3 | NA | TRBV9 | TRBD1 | TGTGCCAGCAGCCCAAACAGGGGATTTGGTGGAAACACCATATATTTT | CASSPNRGFGGNTIYF
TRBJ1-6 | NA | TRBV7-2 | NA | TGTGCCAGCAGCCTCCAGAATCGGGAGTCACCCCTCCACTTT | CASSLQNRESPLHF
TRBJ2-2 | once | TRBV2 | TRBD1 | TGTGCCAGCAGAGCCCGGGACAGGGGTAACACCGGGGAGCTGTTTTTT | CASRARDRGNTGELFF
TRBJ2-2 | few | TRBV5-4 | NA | TGTGCCAGCGCCCTCGGACAGACAACCGGGGAGCTGTTTTTT | CASALGQTTGELFF
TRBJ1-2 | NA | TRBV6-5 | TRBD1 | TGTGCCAGCAGTTACCGGGACAGGGACCCGGACACCTTC | CASSYRDRDPDTF
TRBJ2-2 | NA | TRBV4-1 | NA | TGCGCCAGCAAATACATGTTGGAGGCAGGGGAGCTGTTTTTT | CASKYMLEAGELFF
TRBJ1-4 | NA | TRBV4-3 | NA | TGCGCCAGCAGCCAAGAGGGTGAAAAACTGTTTTTT | CASSQEGEKLFF
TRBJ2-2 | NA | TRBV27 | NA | TGTGCCAGCAGTTTGGAGAACCCCCTCACCGGGGAGCTGTTTTTT | CASSLENPLTGELFF